This TCR beta chain came from a study of T-cell reconstitution after alpha-beta-depleted transplantation in children. Germline-derived CDR1 and CDR2 are MGHRA and YSYEKL. V gave up 1 base and J gave up 0 bases, with 13 bases separating them. The CDR3 covers 16 residues. This clonotype was detected once. A TCRbeta library incorporating unique molecular identifiers was prepared. TCRdb itself ran the PCR reads through MiXCR, one entry per CDR3 protein. Among about 540,000 distinct CDR3 sequences listed, approximately 20% were seen once. This sequence was found in a human donor who donated a stem cell graft to a child with acute lymphoblastic leukemia. The starting material was PBMCs from the stem cell graft donor, obtained from the stem cell graft. V is TRBV4-1 and J is TRBJ2-7; D perhaps matches TRBD2 (6 bases). The CDR3 DNA reads as TGCGCCAGCAGCCAAGCTATCCTAGCGAGCTCCTACGAGCAGTACTTC. This encodes CASSQAILASSYEQYF.